These 20 T cell receptor beta chains were sequenced from one sample in a study of cytomegalovirus exposure and HLA in healthy donors. Primers: 60 Vbeta forward and 13 Jbeta reverse. Clones were sequenced by immunoSEQ multiplex PCR, and TCRdb holds only the in-frame ones, with some missing. The sample contains around 120,000 clones, about four fifths of which appear only once. Material for sequencing was PBMCs. The receptors shown here come from a female donor in good health and CMV-seropositive.

The rearrangement links TRBV4-2 to TRBJ2-7; a weak D match, TRBD1 (6 bases). V dropped 4 bases and J dropped 3 bases, with 13 bases sitting between them. Germline V gene sequence: CDR1 LGHNA, CDR2 YNFKEQ. This CDR3 is built from 14 residues. CDR3 coding DNA: TGTGCCAGCAGCCTAGCTAGGGGGAACTACGAGCAGTACTTC. It encodes CASSLARGNYEQYF.

V is TRBV20-1 and J is TRBJ2-1, with D perhaps TRBD2 (6 bases). The germline V and J ends were trimmed by 3 bases and 10 bases, with 10 bases remaining between them. This CDR3 contains 11 residues. Per the germline V gene, CDR1 is DFQATT and CDR2 is SNEGSKA (reference sequence). CDR3 in DNA: TGCAGTGCTAGCGGGGGAAACGAGCAGTTCTTC. Encoded protein: CSASGGNEQFF.

V and J are TRBV6-5 and TRBJ1-2, with D maybe TRBD1 (5 bases). CDR3 length equals 15 residues. In germline, CDR1 is MNHEY, CDR2 SVGAGI. V lost 2 bases and J lost 1, with 11 bases in between. The CDR3, as DNA: TGTGCCAGCAGTTACGGGGGGGTTGGTAACTATGGCTACACCTTC. Its translation is CASSYGGVGNYGYTF.

J is TRBJ2-3 and V is TRBV7-3; possible D gene TRBD2, 6 bases. The CDR3 has 15 amino acids. V gave up 6 bases and J gave up 3 bases, with 16 bases separating them. Per the germline V gene, CDR1 is SGHTA and CDR2 is FQGTGA. CDR3 nucleotides: TGTGCCAGCAGACAGACTAGTACTCCGACAGATACGCAGTATTTT. As protein: CASRQTSTPTDTQYF.

V usage is TRBV12-5 and J usage is TRBJ1-5, with D uncertain. The CDR3 consists of 13 residues. Germline assignment: CDR1 LGHNT and CDR2 FRNRAP. Between the trimmed V and J ends, which lost 6 bases and 5 bases, there was a span of 11 bases. The CDR3 loop reads CASGLGRDQPQHF. The CDR3 DNA follows: TGTGCTAGTGGCCTTGGGAGGGATCAGCCCCAGCATTTT.

The gene calls are TRBV2 and TRBJ2-7, with unresolved D. Trimming pared 4 bases from V and 2 bases from J, leaving 12 bases between. In germline, CDR1 is SNHLY, CDR2 FYNNEI. The CDR3 is made up of 14 amino acids. The CDR3 DNA reads as TGTGCCAGCAGTGTGGAGTCCTCGGCCTACGAGCAGTACTTC. It codes for CASSVESSAYEQYF.

V usage is TRBV5-1 and J usage is TRBJ2-5; D not certain. Trimming cost V 0 bases and J 5 bases, with 17 bases left between them. CDR1 is SGHRS and CDR2 is YFSETQ in the germline V gene. The CDR3 has 16 amino acids. Here the CDR3 DNA reads TGCGCCAGCAGCTTGGGCTCTCTCGGGTTAGGTGAGACCCAGTACTTC. The encoded protein is CASSLGSLGLGETQYF.

The gene calls are TRBV10-1 and TRBJ2-3; possibly TRBD1 for D (5 bases). V was shortened by 0 bases and J by 5 bases, with 6 bases between the two germline ends. The CDR3 has 13 residues. Germline V CDR1 and CDR2: WNHNN, SYGVQD (reference sequence). CDR3 sequence reads: CASSESGRDTQYF. CDR3 DNA sequence: TGCGCCAGCAGTGAGTCGGGGCGAGATACGCAGTATTTT.

This clone appeared a few times. J is TRBJ1-1 and V is TRBV2; D remains ambiguous. The CDR3 extends over 12 amino acids. The ends were cut back, 7 bases at V and 5 bases at J, with 11 bases in the middle. Per germline, CDR1 SNHLY and CDR2 FYNNEI. CDR3 region: CASTLDWTEAFF. The CDR3 DNA sequence: TGTGCCAGCACCCTGGACTGGACTGAAGCTTTCTTT.

The chain links TRBV18 to TRBJ2-1, with 7 bases identical to TRBD1. This CDR3 is 12 amino acids long. Trimming at V came to 6 bases and at J to 9 bases, leaving 5 bases not matched to a gene. Germline-derived CDR1 and CDR2 are KGHSH and LQKENI. The chain's CDR3 is CASSTGTAEQFF. In DNA form, the CDR3 reads TGTGCCAGCTCTACCGGGACAGCTGAGCAGTTCTTC.

The genes are TRBV7-8 and TRBJ1-6; 9 positions agree with TRBD1. The CDR3 is made up of 17 amino acids. Trimming cost V 5 bases and J 0 bases; bases outside gene matches: 5. Germline assignment: CDR1 SGHVS and CDR2 FQNEAQ. The CDR3 DNA is TGTGCCAGCAGCCCGGGGACAGGGTCCTCCTATAATTCACCCCTCCACTTT. Protein product: CASSPGTGSSYNSPLHF.

The chain joins TRBV10-2 to TRBJ1-5; D is undetermined. CDR1 and CDR2 (germline): WSHSY, SAAADI. V was cut by 3 bases and J by 6 bases, with 12 bases left in between. This CDR3 has 14 residues. The CDR3 region has the DNA TGCGCCAGCAGTGACTGGACTCTATCTCAGCCCCAGCATTTT. Its translation: CASSDWTLSQPQHF.

This chain connects TRBV21-1 to TRBJ2-1; TRBD2 is the table's D call, not checked against the DNA. TRBV21-1 is given as a pseudogene. The CDR3 is 15 amino acids. CDR3: CASTDMGAGGGEQFF. The CDR3, as DNA: TGTGCCAGCACTGATATGGGAGCGGGGGGAGGTGAGCAGTTCTTC.

The chain joins TRBV7-9 to TRBJ1-1, with D possibly being TRBD1 (5 bases). In germline, CDR1 is SEHNR, CDR2 FQNEAQ (reference sequence). The CDR3 extends over 14 amino acids. Trimming took 4 bases from V and 1 from J, leaving 10 bases between them. CDR3 residues: CASSSQGSNTEAFF. In DNA, the CDR3 is TGTGCCAGCAGCTCTCAGGGATCGAACACTGAAGCTTTCTTT.

The chain recombines TRBV27 with TRBJ2-5; TRBD1 might be the D (5 bases). This CDR3 spans 13 amino acids. Germline-derived CDR1 and CDR2 are MNHEY and SMNVEV (reference sequence). Trimming took 6 bases from V and 5 from J, leaving 13 bases between them. The CDR3 DNA reads as TGTGCCAGCAGCCCCAGGGTTCGGGAGACCCAGTACTTC. Translation gives CASSPRVRETQYF.

V gene TRBV4-3 combines with J gene TRBJ2-7; TRBD1 aligns across 7 bases. Germline trimming cut 4 bases from V and 0 bases from J; bases unmatched to any gene: 9. CDR3 length: 16 amino acids. Germline CDR1 LGHNA, CDR2 YSLEER. CDR3 sequence reads: CASSPNRGLSSYEQYF. DNA for the CDR3: TGCGCCAGCAGCCCTAACAGGGGCCTATCCTCCTACGAGCAGTACTTC.

This rearrangement joins TRBV6-1 to TRBJ2-7, with D perhaps matching TRBD1 (6 bases). The CDR3 sequence is 15 residues long. In germline, CDR1 is MNHNS, CDR2 SASEGT. V lost 6 bases, J lost 5 bases, and 20 bases lay in between. The CDR3 protein is CASRSHRADSDEQYF. CDR3 nucleotide sequence: TGTGCCAGCAGATCTCACAGGGCTGACTCGGACGAGCAGTACTTC.

This clone was detected only a few times. The gene calls are TRBV7-2 and TRBJ2-3; D might be TRBD1 (5 bases). CDR1 SGHTA and CDR2 FQGNSA come from the germline V gene. The V end was cut by 8 bases, the J end by 3 bases, with 18 bases between. CDR3 size: 15 residues. In nucleotides, the CDR3 is TGTGCCAGCGGAATATCGGAAAGGGGTACAGATACGCAGTATTTT. Its translation: CASGISERGTDTQYF.

V usage is TRBV6-5 and J usage is TRBJ1-2, with 7 nucleotides matching TRBD1. CDR3 length: 13 residues. Trimming took 5 bases from V and 7 from J; bases not matched to a gene: 7. The germline V gene encodes CDR1 MNHEY and CDR2 SVGAGI. In DNA, the CDR3 is TGTGCCAGCAGTGAGTCGGCAGGGGGTGGCTACACCTTC. Residues: CASSESAGGGYTF.

The chain joins TRBV7-6 to TRBJ1-6, with TRBD1 matching 9 bases. Germline loops: CDR1 SGHVS, CDR2 FNYEAQ. J lost 10 bases, V lost 4 bases, and 14 bases had no gene match. This CDR3 comprises 17 residues. The CDR3 protein is CASSSFALGQGRSPLHF. The CDR3 DNA reads TGTGCCAGCAGCTCTTTTGCTTTAGGACAGGGGAGGTCACCCCTCCACTTT. Looking up the rest from reference TRBV7-6 and TRBJ1-6 gives the full variable domain: GAGVSQSPRYKVTKRGQDVALRCDPISGHVSLYWYRQALGQGPEFLTYFNYEAQQDKSGLPNDRFSAERPEGSISTLTIQRTEQRDSAMYRCASSSFALGQGRSPLHFGNGTRLTVT.